This TCR beta chain was sequenced for a study of blood T cell repertoires in COVID-19. Study background: From the United States, Italy and Spain came samples of acute and convalescent COVID-19. T cells, B-cell-depleted T cells, or PBMCs supplied cDNA or gDNA.

The germline V gene encodes CDR1 SGHKS and CDR2 YYEKEE (reference sequence). This CDR3 has 15 residues. Trimming cost V 4 bases and J 3 bases, with 14 bases left between them. Libraries were prepared by immunoSEQ multiplex PCR; TCRdb keeps only in-frame clonotypes and omits some of them. The sample holds 250,000 to 300,000 clones, 86% seen once. Sequences were obtained from peripheral blood. The sequence was obtained from a young man with active or convalescent COVID-19. V is TRBV5-5 and J is TRBJ1-3; perhaps TRBD1 as D (5 bases). This CDR3 is CASSPGGYIGNTIYF. Here the CDR3 DNA reads TGTGCCAGCAGCCCCGGGGGGTACATTGGAAACACCATATATTTT.